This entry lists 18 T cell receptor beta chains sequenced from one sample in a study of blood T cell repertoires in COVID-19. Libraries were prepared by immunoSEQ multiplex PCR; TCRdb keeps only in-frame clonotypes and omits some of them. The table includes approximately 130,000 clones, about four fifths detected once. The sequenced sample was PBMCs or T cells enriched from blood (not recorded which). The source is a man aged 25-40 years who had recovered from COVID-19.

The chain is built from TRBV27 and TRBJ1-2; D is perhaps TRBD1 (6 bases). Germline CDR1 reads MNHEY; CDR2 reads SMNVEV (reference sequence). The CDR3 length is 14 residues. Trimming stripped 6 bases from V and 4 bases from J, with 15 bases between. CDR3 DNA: TGTGCCAGCAGCCCACAGGGATTGGGCTATGGCTACACCTTC. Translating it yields CASSPQGLGYGYTF.

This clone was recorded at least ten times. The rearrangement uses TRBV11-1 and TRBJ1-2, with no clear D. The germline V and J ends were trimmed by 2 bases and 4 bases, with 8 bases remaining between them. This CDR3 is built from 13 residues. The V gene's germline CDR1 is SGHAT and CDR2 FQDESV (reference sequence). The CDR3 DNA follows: TGTGCCAGCAGCTTACTTTCTACCTATGGCTACACCTTC. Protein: CASSLLSTYGYTF.

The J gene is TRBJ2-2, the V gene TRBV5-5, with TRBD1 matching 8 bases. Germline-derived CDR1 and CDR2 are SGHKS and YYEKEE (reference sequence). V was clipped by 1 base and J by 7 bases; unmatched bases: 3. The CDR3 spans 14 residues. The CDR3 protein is CASSLRTGHGELFF. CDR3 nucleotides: TGTGCCAGCAGCTTGAGGACAGGGCACGGGGAGCTGTTTTTT. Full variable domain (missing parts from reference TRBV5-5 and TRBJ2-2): DAGVTQSPTHLIKTRGQQVTLRCSPISGHKSVSWYQQVLGQGPQFIFQYYEKEERGRGNFPDRFSARQFPNYSSELNVNALLLGDSALYLCASSLRTGHGELFFGEGSRLTVL.

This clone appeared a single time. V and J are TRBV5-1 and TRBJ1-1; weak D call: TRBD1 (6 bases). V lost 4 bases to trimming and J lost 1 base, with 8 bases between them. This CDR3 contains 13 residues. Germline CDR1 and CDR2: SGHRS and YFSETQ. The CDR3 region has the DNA TGCGCCAGCAGCGTGACAGGGAACACTGAAGCTTTCTTT. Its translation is CASSVTGNTEAFF.

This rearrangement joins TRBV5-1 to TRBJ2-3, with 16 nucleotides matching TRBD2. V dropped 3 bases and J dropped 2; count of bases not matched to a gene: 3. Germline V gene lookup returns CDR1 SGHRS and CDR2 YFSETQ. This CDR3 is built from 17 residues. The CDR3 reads CASSSGTSGGATDTQYF. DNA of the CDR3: TGCGCCAGCAGCTCGGGGACTAGCGGGGGGGCCACAGATACGCAGTATTTT. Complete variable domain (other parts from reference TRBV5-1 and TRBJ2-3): KAGVTQTPRYLIKTRGQQVTLSCSPISGHRSVSWYQQTPGQGLQFLFEYFSETQRNKGNFPGRFSGRQFSNSRSEMNVSTLELGDSALYLCASSSGTSGGATDTQYFGPGTRLTVL.

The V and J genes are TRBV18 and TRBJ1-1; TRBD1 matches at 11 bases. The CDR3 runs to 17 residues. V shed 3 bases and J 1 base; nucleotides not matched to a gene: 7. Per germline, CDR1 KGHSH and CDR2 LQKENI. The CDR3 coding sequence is TGTGCCAGCTCACCTTTTCCGGGACAGGGGGAGAACACTGAAGCTTTCTTT. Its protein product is CASSPFPGQGENTEAFF. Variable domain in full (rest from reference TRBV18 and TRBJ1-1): NAGVMQNPRHLVRRRGQEARLRCSPMKGHSHVYWYRQLPEEGLKFMVYLQKENIIDESGMPKERFSAEFPKEGPSILRIQQVVRGDSAAYFCASSPFPGQGENTEAFFGQGTRLTVV.

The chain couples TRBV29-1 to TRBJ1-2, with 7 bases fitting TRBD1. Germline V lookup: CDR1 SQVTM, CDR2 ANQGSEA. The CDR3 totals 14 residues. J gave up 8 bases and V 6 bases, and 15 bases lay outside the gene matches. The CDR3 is CSVTPGGTGRGYTF. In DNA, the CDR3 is TGCAGCGTCACGCCAGGGGGTACAGGGAGGGGCTACACCTTC. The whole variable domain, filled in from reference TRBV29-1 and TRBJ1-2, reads SAVISQKPSRDICQRGTSLTIQCQVDSQVTMMFWYRQQPGQSLTLIATANQGSEATYESGFVIDKFPISRPNLTFSTLTVSNMSPEDSSIYLCSVTPGGTGRGYTFGSGTRLTVV.

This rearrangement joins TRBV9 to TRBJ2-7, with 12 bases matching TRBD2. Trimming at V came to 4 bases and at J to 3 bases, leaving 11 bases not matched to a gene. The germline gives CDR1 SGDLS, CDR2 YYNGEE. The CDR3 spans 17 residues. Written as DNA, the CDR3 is TGTGCCAGCAGCCCCGGGGGTGGACTAGCGGGGTACTACGAGCAGTACTTC. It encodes CASSPGGGLAGYYEQYF. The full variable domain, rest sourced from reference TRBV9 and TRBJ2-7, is DSGVTQTPKHLITATGQRVTLRCSPRSGDLSVYWYQQSLDQGLQFLIQYYNGEERAKGNILERFSAQQFPDLHSELNLSSLELGDSALYFCASSPGGGLAGYYEQYFGPGTRLTVT.

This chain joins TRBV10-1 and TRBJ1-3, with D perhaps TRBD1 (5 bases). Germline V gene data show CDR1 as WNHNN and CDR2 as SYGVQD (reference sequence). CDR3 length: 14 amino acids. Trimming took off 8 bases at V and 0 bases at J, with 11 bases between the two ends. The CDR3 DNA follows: TGCGCCAGCCGCGAGGACAACTCTGGAAACACCATATATTTT. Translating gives CASREDNSGNTIYF.

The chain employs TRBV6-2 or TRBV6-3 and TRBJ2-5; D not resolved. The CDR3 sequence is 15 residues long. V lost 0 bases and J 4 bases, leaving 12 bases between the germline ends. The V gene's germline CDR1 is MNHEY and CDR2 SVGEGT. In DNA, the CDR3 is TGTGCCAGCAGTTACTCCGCTCGACTCGGAGAGACCCAGTACTTC. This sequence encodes CASSYSARLGETQYF.

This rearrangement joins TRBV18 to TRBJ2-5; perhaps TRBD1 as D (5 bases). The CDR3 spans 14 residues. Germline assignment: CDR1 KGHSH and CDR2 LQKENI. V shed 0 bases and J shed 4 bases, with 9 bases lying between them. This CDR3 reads CASSPPGQGETQYF. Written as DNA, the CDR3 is TGTGCCAGCTCACCACCCGGGCAGGGAGAGACCCAGTACTTC. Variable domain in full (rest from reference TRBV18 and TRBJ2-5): NAGVMQNPRHLVRRRGQEARLRCSPMKGHSHVYWYRQLPEEGLKFMVYLQKENIIDESGMPKERFSAEFPKEGPSILRIQQVVRGDSAAYFCASSPPGQGETQYFGPGTRLLVL.

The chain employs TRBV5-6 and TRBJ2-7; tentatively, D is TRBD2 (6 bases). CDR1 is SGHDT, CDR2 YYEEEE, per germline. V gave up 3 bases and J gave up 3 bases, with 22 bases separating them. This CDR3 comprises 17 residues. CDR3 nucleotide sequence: TGTGCCAGCAGCTCGGGAGTTCCCTGGGGGTTTGGCTACGAGCAGTACTTC. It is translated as CASSSGVPWGFGYEQYF.

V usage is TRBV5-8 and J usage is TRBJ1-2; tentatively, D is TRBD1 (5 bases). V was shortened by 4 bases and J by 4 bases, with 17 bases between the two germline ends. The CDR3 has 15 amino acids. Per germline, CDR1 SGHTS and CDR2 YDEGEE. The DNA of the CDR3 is TGTGCCAGCAGCCACCGTTTTGGGGGGTCCTATGGCTACACCTTC. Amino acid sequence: CASSHRFGGSYGYTF.

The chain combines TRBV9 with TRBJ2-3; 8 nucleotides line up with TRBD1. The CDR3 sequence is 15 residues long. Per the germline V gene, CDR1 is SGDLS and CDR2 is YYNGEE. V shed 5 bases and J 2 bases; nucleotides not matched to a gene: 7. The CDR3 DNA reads TGTGCCAGCAGTAGTATGACAGGGGCCACAGATACGCAGTATTTT. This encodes CASSSMTGATDTQYF.

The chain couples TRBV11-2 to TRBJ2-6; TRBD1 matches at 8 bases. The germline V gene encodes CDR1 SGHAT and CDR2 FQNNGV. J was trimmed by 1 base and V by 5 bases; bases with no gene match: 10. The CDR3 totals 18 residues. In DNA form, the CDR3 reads TGTGCCAGCAGCCGCCCCGGGACAGGTTTTTCTGGGGCCAACGTCCTGACTTTC. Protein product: CASSRPGTGFSGANVLTF. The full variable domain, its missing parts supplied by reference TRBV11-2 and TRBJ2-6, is EAGVAQSPRYKIIEKRQSVAFWCNPISGHATLYWYQQILGQGPKLLIQFQNNGVVDDSQLPKDRFSAERLKGVDSTLKIQPAKLEDSAVYLCASSRPGTGFSGANVLTFGAGSRLTVL.

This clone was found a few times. The CDR3 reads CASSAPSLTSGGTYEQYV. DNA of the CDR3: TGTGCCAGCAGCGCCCCCTCTCTGACTAGCGGGGGGACCTACGAGCAGTACGTC. The V call is TRBV5-6, the J call TRBJ2-7, with 13 bases identical to TRBD2. Germline assignment: CDR1 SGHDT and CDR2 YYEEEE. This CDR3 comprises 18 residues. The J segment lost 2 bases and the V segment lost 4 bases, leaving 12 bases of the junction unmatched.

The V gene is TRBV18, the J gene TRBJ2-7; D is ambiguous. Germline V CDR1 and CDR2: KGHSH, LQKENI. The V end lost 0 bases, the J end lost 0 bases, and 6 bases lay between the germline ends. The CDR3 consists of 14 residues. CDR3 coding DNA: TGTGCCAGCTCACCACCTAGTATCTCCTACGAGCAGTACTTC. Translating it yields CASSPPSISYEQYF.

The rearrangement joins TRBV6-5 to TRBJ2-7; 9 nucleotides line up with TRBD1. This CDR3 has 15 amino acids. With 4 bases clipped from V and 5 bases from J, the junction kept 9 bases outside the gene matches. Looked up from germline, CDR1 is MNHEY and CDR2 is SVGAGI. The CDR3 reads CASSSNSRQGDEQYV. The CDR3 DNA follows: TGTGCCAGCAGTTCAAATTCGAGACAGGGGGACGAGCAGTACGTC.